This entry features one T cell receptor beta chain sequence. This record belongs to a study of blood T cell repertoires in COVID-19. Trimming removed 10 bases at V and 6 bases at J, with 16 bases between. This CDR3 is 13 amino acids long. Germline V gene data show CDR1 as MDHEN and CDR2 as SYDVKM. Clones were read by immunoSEQ multiplex PCR, and TCRdb kept only the in-frame ones, dropping some. The repertoire holds about 170,000 clones, with about 83% as singletons. What was sequenced was peripheral blood. This chain connects TRBV28 to TRBJ1-5, with D perhaps TRBD1 (6 bases). The source is a middle-aged man who had recovered from COVID-19. CDR3 loop: CATQGGVGQPQHF. For the CDR3, the DNA is TGTGCCACCCAAGGGGGGGTTGGTCAGCCCCAGCATTTT. Full variable domain (rest looked up from reference TRBV28 and TRBJ1-5): DVKVTQSSRYLVKRTGEKVFLECVQDMDHENMFWYRQDPGLGLRLIYFSYDVKMKEKGDIPEGYSVSREKKERFSLILESASTNQTSMYLCATQGGVGQPQHFGDGTRLSIL.